This T cell receptor beta chain was recovered during a study of molecular identifiers for immune sequencing clone quantification. Study-wide points: Highly expanded clone sizes could be underestimated through barcode sharing by identical TCR molecules. Spiked Jurkat TCR RNA from one cell was reportedly detectable among some 930,000 naive cells.

This clonotype came up a few times. The antigen is unknown. TCRdb fed the PCR reads into MiXCR, producing one record per CDR3 protein. The top ten clones hold about 3.8% of a sample with roughly 55,000 distinct CDR3 sequences, just over 35% of them seen once. The sample comprised naive CD8+ T cells from blood, with Jurkat cell RNA spiked in. Subset noted: FACS-sorted CD8+CD4-CCR7+CD45RA+ naive T cells. This sequence originates from a human donor in good health. Some libraries in this study had Jurkat cell RNA spiked in.

CDR3 residues: CASNGNYEQYF. CDR3 in DNA: TGTGCCAGCAACGGGAACTACGAGCAGTACTTC. The chain employs TRBV25-1 and TRBJ2-7, with D possibly matching TRBD2 (5 bases). From germline, CDR1 is MGHDK and CDR2 SYGVNS. The ends were cut back, 7 bases at V and 3 bases at J, with 7 bases in the middle. The CDR3 has 11 amino acids.